The 27 T cell receptor beta chains reported below all come from one sample, sequenced in a study of blood T cell repertoires in COVID-19. Sequencing was performed with immunoSEQ multiplex PCR; in TCRdb, only in-frame clones are kept and a portion is missing. The profile covers roughly 170,000 clones, with about 80% appearing a single time and around 12% taken by the ten largest. Material for sequencing was PBMCs or T cells enriched from blood (not recorded which). Every receptor here comes from a man aged 45-65 years who had recovered from COVID-19.

The chain couples TRBV7-2 to TRBJ1-5; D gene unclear. The CDR3 has 14 amino acids. CDR1 is SGHTA and CDR2 is FQGNSA in the germline V gene. V was shortened by 1 base and J by 3 bases, with 7 bases between the two germline ends. CDR3 loop: CASSLVATNQPQHF. In DNA form, the CDR3 reads TGTGCCAGCAGCTTAGTGGCAACCAATCAGCCCCAGCATTTT.

V gene TRBV21-1 combines with J gene TRBJ2-6; the table assigns TRBD1, which was not confirmed against the DNA. TRBV21-1 is flagged as a pseudogene. The length of the CDR3 is 18 residues. CDR3 amino acids: CASSRRQGVISGANVLTF. CDR3 nucleotides: TGTGCCAGCAGCAGAAGACAGGGGGTGATCTCTGGGGCCAACGTCCTGACTTTC.

The rearrangement joins TRBV7-2 to TRBJ2-3; a possible D gene is TRBD2 (5 bases). V was trimmed by 7 bases and J by 5 bases, leaving 19 bases between them. CDR3 length equals 15 residues. Germline values: CDR1 SGHTA, CDR2 FQGNSA. The CDR3 loop is CASTPRRVRGDTQYF. The CDR3 bases are TGTGCCAGCACACCTAGGCGGGTTCGCGGAGATACGCAGTATTTT.

The rearrangement links TRBV11-2 to TRBJ2-5; unclear D gene. V lost 4 bases to trimming and J lost 0 bases, with 6 bases between them. CDR3 length: 13 amino acids. CDR1 and CDR2 (germline): SGHAT, FQNNGV. CDR3 in amino acids: CASSSPDQETQYF. CDR3 in DNA: TGTGCCAGCAGCTCCCCGGACCAAGAGACCCAGTACTTC.

The V and J genes are TRBV12-3 or TRBV12-4 and TRBJ1-1; 7 bases fit TRBD1. This CDR3 spans 13 amino acids. V shed 4 bases and J 1 base; nucleotides not matched to a gene: 0. CDR3 in DNA: TGTGCCAGCAGTTGGACAGGGAACACTGAAGCTTTCTTT. Amino acid sequence: CASSWTGNTEAFF.

V and J are TRBV10-1 and TRBJ2-5, with TRBD1 matching 7 bases. Trimming took 5 bases from V and 7 from J; bases not matched to a gene: 7. The germline CDR1 and CDR2 sequences are WNHNN and SYGVQD (reference sequence). This CDR3 spans 13 amino acids. In nucleotides, the CDR3 is TGCGCCAGCAGTAAAGACAGGGTCGGGACCCAGTACTTC. Translating gives CASSKDRVGTQYF.

The chain combines TRBV18 with TRBJ1-1; D gene ambiguous. The CDR3 has 13 amino acids. The V end was cut by 5 bases, the J end by 2 bases, with 9 bases between. CDR1 and CDR2 (germline): KGHSH, LQKENI. The CDR3 DNA sequence: TGTGCCAGCTCAGGGCCGGTAAACACTGAAGCTTTCTTT. Translating it yields CASSGPVNTEAFF.

The chain links TRBV29-1 to TRBJ1-2; 8 bases line up with TRBD1. CDR3 length equals 14 residues. Per the germline V gene, CDR1 is SQVTM and CDR2 is ANQGSEA. The junction had 8 bases not matched to a gene; V was cut back by 7 bases and J by 1 base. The CDR3 spells CSGGTGNLNYGYTF. CDR3 in DNA: TGCAGCGGGGGGACAGGAAATCTTAACTATGGCTACACCTTC.

The chain is built from TRBV9 and TRBJ1-3; D is uncertain. The germline V gene encodes CDR1 SGDLS and CDR2 YYNGEE. With 2 bases removed from V and 0 bases from J, the gap between germline ends came to 15 bases. There are 17 residues in the CDR3. CDR3 in DNA: TGTGCCAGCAGCGTTCGGCGGAACACCCCCTCTGGAAACACCATATATTTT. Translated: CASSVRRNTPSGNTIYF.

The J gene is TRBJ2-2, the V gene TRBV24-1; D gene ambiguous. The CDR3 length is 13 residues. Trimming took off 0 bases at V and 7 bases at J, with 5 bases between the two ends. Looked up from germline, CDR1 is KGHDR and CDR2 is SFDVKD. CDR3 sequence reads: CATSDLSRGELFF. The CDR3 bases are TGTGCCACCAGTGATTTGAGCCGCGGGGAGCTGTTTTTT.

The gene calls are TRBV30 and TRBJ2-1, with 11 bases identical to TRBD2. The CDR3 has 14 residues. Per germline, CDR1 GTSNPN and CDR2 SVGIG (reference sequence). J gave up 6 bases and V 2 bases, and 3 bases lay outside the gene matches. The CDR3 coding sequence is TGTGCCTGGAGTCGACTAGCGGGGCTCAATGAGCAGTTCTTC. Translation gives CAWSRLAGLNEQFF.

The V call is TRBV7-2, the J call TRBJ1-3, with D unclear. The germline V gene encodes CDR1 SGHTA and CDR2 FQGNSA. The CDR3 totals 14 residues. Trimming took off 1 base at V and 3 bases at J, with 7 bases between the two ends. This chain's CDR3 is CASSLVLSGNTIYF. CDR3 nucleotide sequence: TGTGCCAGCAGCTTAGTTTTGAGTGGAAACACCATATATTTT.

The chain couples TRBV4-1 to TRBJ1-6; 9 positions agree with TRBD1. J gave up 3 bases and V 1 base, and 7 bases lay outside the gene matches. This CDR3 contains 18 residues. The germline CDR1 and CDR2 sequences are MGHRA and YSYEKL. CDR3 sequence: CASSQARTGAHYNSPLHF. DNA for the CDR3: TGCGCCAGCAGCCAAGCGCGGACAGGGGCCCACTATAATTCACCCCTCCACTTT.

The genes are TRBV6-2 or TRBV6-3 and TRBJ1-5; perhaps TRBD1 as D (5 bases). The ends were cut back, 6 bases at V and 5 bases at J, with 14 bases in the middle. This CDR3 has 14 residues. Germline V lookup: CDR1 MNHEY, CDR2 SVGEGT. For the CDR3, the DNA is TGTGCCAGCAGCGGGGCCGGCCTTTATCAGCCCCAGCATTTT. Amino acids: CASSGAGLYQPQHF.

The V and J genes are TRBV7-9 and TRBJ2-5; 8 positions agree with TRBD2. This CDR3 spans 16 amino acids. The germline gives CDR1 SEHNR, CDR2 FQNEAQ (reference sequence). The J segment lost 3 bases and the V segment lost 1 base, leaving 7 bases of the junction unmatched. CDR3 sequence reads: CASSLGGSGTKETQYF. The CDR3 bases are TGTGCCAGCAGCTTAGGGGGTAGCGGGACGAAAGAGACCCAGTACTTC.

This clone appeared once. The rearrangement joins TRBV19 to TRBJ2-5; tentative D call: TRBD2 (6 bases). There are 14 residues in the CDR3. The V gene's germline CDR1 is LNHDA and CDR2 SQIVND (reference sequence). Trimming removed 10 bases from V and 0 bases from J, with 15 bases in between. The chain's CDR3 is CAISRRGDQETQYF. CDR3 in DNA: TGTGCCATTTCCAGGCGGGGAGACCAAGAGACCCAGTACTTC.

V gene TRBV27 combines with J gene TRBJ1-2; the D gene is possibly TRBD1 (6 bases). The CDR3 consists of 15 residues. The V end was cut by 3 bases, the J end by 8 bases, with 19 bases between. Germline V gene data show CDR1 as MNHEY and CDR2 as SMNVEV (reference sequence). The CDR3 protein is CASSFTGQPPLGYTF. CDR3 nucleotide sequence: TGTGCCAGCAGTTTTACAGGACAGCCCCCTTTGGGCTACACCTTC.

This rearrangement joins TRBV12-3 or TRBV12-4 to TRBJ1-2; D unclear. V was clipped by 5 bases and J by 4 bases, with 5 bases between them. The CDR3 has 11 amino acids. The chain's CDR3 is CASSGGYGYTF. Written as DNA, the CDR3 is TGTGCCAGCAGTGGAGGCTATGGCTACACCTTC.

The chain combines TRBV5-4 with TRBJ2-4; perhaps TRBD1 as D (6 bases). Germline values: CDR1 SGHNT, CDR2 YYREEE (reference sequence). Trimming cost V 0 bases and J 0 bases, with 10 bases left between them. The length of the CDR3 is 16 residues. The CDR3 reads CASSLGGGVAKNIQYF. For the CDR3, the DNA is TGTGCCAGCAGCTTGGGAGGGGGAGTAGCCAAAAACATTCAGTACTTC.

The V and J genes are TRBV7-9 and TRBJ1-4, with D perhaps matching TRBD1 (6 bases). The germline gives CDR1 SEHNR, CDR2 FQNEAQ (reference sequence). The V gene lost 4 bases and the J gene lost 6 bases, with 15 bases spanning the gap. The CDR3 runs 15 residues. The CDR3 loop reads CASSSPGGRDEKLFF. In DNA, the CDR3 is TGTGCCAGCAGCTCCCCCGGGGGGCGGGATGAAAAACTGTTTTTT.

The CDR3 sequence: CASSPTGLSNQPQHF. In nucleotides, the CDR3 is TGTGCCAGCAGCCCGACAGGGTTAAGCAATCAGCCCCAGCATTTT. This sequence joins TRBV9 and TRBJ1-5; 7 bases align to TRBD1. The CDR3 has 15 amino acids. With 4 bases clipped from V and 1 base from J, the junction kept 5 bases outside the gene matches. CDR1 and CDR2 (germline): SGDLS, YYNGEE.

V usage is TRBV12-5 and J usage is TRBJ2-3; 9 bases fit TRBD2. CDR3 length: 13 amino acids. In germline, CDR1 is LGHNT, CDR2 FRNRAP. Germline trimming cut 7 bases from V and 1 base from J; bases unmatched to any gene: 0. The CDR3: CASASGGTDTQYF. The CDR3 DNA is TGTGCTAGTGCTAGCGGGGGCACAGATACGCAGTATTTT.

The CDR3 is CASSFRGGTEAFF. The CDR3 region has the DNA TGCGCCAGCAGCTTTCGGGGTGGCACTGAAGCTTTCTTT. V is TRBV5-1 and J is TRBJ1-1, with D uncertain. Trimming pared 2 bases from V and 4 bases from J, leaving 9 bases between. CDR1 is SGHRS, CDR2 YFSETQ, per germline. The CDR3 has 13 residues.

The J gene is TRBJ2-7, the V gene TRBV27; D is perhaps TRBD1 (5 bases). Trimming left V 2 bases short and J 0 bases short, with 5 bases between. The germline gives CDR1 MNHEY, CDR2 SMNVEV (reference sequence). This CDR3 contains 13 residues. As DNA, the CDR3 is TGTGCCAGCAGTTTAAGGGGCTCCTACGAGCAGTACTTC. It encodes CASSLRGSYEQYF.

The CDR3 bases are TGTGCCAGCAGTGAGTTTGTCGGGAACTATGGCTACACCTTC. It specifies CASSEFVGNYGYTF. The gene calls are TRBV2 and TRBJ1-2, with D unclear. Germline V gives CDR1 SNHLY, CDR2 FYNNEI. This CDR3 comprises 14 residues. Trimming took off 3 bases at V and 2 bases at J, with 10 bases between the two ends.

The chain combines TRBV5-1 with TRBJ2-7; 7 positions agree with TRBD2. This CDR3 contains 14 residues. V lost 1 base to trimming and J lost 0 bases; unmatched junction nucleotides: 1. Germline V CDR1 and CDR2: SGHRS, YFSETQ. CDR3 in amino acids: CASSLREDSYEQYF. As DNA, the CDR3 is TGCGCCAGCAGCTTGCGGGAGGACTCCTACGAGCAGTACTTC.

On this clone: At one of its ends the junction is not consistent with the germline gene, which may arise from a read error. The J gene is TRBJ2-5, the V gene TRBV12-3 or TRBV12-4, with TRBD1 matching 7 bases. The CDR3 extends over 12 amino acids. The CDR3 reads CASSAADRTTDF. The CDR3 region has the DNA TGTGCCAGCAGCGCCGCGGACAGGACGACCGACTTC.